This entry lists 25 T cell receptor beta chains sequenced from one sample in a study of blood T cell repertoires in COVID-19. Assay used: immunoSEQ multiplex PCR; TCRdb lists only in-frame clones, some missing. The table records around 250,000 clones, about 86% of them present only once. Sequencing was carried out using peripheral blood. These receptors came from a man aged 60 to 75 with acute or convalescent COVID-19.

The chain employs TRBV27 and TRBJ2-3, with TRBD1 matching over 9 bases. CDR3 length equals 15 residues. J lost 4 bases, V lost 6 bases, and 8 bases had no gene match. Germline values: CDR1 MNHEY, CDR2 SMNVEV (reference sequence). DNA for the CDR3: TGTGCCAGCAGACCGTACAGGGGGCAGGCAGATACGCAGTATTTT. Translation gives CASRPYRGQADTQYF.

CDR3 region: CASRRTGENEQYF. In DNA, the CDR3 is TGTGCCAGCAGGCGGACAGGGGAAAACGAGCAGTACTTC. The rearrangement links TRBV28 to TRBJ2-7, with 9 bases identical to TRBD1. Germline trimming cut 6 bases from V and 5 bases from J; bases unmatched to any gene: 5. The CDR3 contains 13 residues. From germline, CDR1 is MDHEN and CDR2 SYDVKM.

The CDR3, as DNA: TGTGCCAGCAGCCGCCCCTTTCTGAGCTCCTACAATGAGCAGTTCTTC. Its protein is CASSRPFLSSYNEQFF. The chain links TRBV5-6 to TRBJ2-1; D gene ambiguous. Germline V gene lookup returns CDR1 SGHDT and CDR2 YYEEEE. The CDR3 spans 16 residues. Trimming removed 4 bases from V and 0 bases from J, with 14 bases in between.

The chain combines TRBV12-5 with TRBJ1-6, with 8 bases identical to TRBD1. The germline V gene encodes CDR1 LGHNT and CDR2 FRNRAP. The length of the CDR3 is 16 residues. Germline trimming cut 0 bases from V and 7 bases from J; bases unmatched to any gene: 5. The chain's CDR3 is CASGLVFGQGNSPLHF. The DNA for the CDR3 is TGTGCTAGTGGTTTGGTATTCGGACAGGGAAATTCACCCCTCCACTTT.

The CDR3 sequence is CASSLLSGGAGTSRVYGYTF. The CDR3 DNA is TGTGCCAGTAGCCTCCTGAGCGGGGGCGCCGGTACCAGCCGGGTTTATGGCTACACCTTC. V gene TRBV19 combines with J gene TRBJ1-2; D possibly corresponds to TRBD1 (6 bases). Trimming removed 6 bases at V and 5 bases at J, with 34 bases between. Germline values: CDR1 LNHDA, CDR2 SQIVND (reference sequence). The CDR3 contains 20 residues.

This chain connects TRBV2 to TRBJ2-3; D is uncertain. The CDR3 spans 15 residues. V lost 1 base and J lost 0, with 8 bases in between. Germline values: CDR1 SNHLY, CDR2 FYNNEI. Here the CDR3 DNA reads TGTGCCAGCAGTGAAGGAATAGCTAGCACAGATACGCAGTATTTT. It translates to CASSEGIASTDTQYF.

This clone appeared once. The chain carries TRBV18 and TRBJ1-3; 9 bases align to TRBD1. The CDR3 sequence is 16 residues long. J gave up 2 bases and V 7 bases, and 9 bases lay outside the gene matches. Germline CDR1 reads KGHSH; CDR2 reads LQKENI. In nucleotides, the CDR3 is TGTGCCAGCTTCCCCGGGACAGGGAGAGCTGGAAACACCATATATTTT. It translates to CASFPGTGRAGNTIYF.

This clone was detected only once. The genes are TRBV3-1 (or the pseudogene TRBV3-2) and TRBJ1-1; 10 bases are shared with TRBD1. Trimming cost V 2 bases and J 3 bases; bases outside gene matches: 21. This CDR3 region has 21 residues. Germline lookup yields CDR1 LGHDT and CDR2 YNNKEL (reference sequence). The CDR3 sequence is CASSQQIGLGTGVEGDTEAFF. As DNA, the CDR3 is TGTGCCAGCAGCCAACAAATCGGATTGGGGACAGGGGTTGAGGGGGACACTGAAGCTTTCTTT.

This chain links TRBV28 with TRBJ1-1; D gene uncertain. Germline V CDR1 and CDR2: MDHEN, SYDVKM. Trimming took 4 bases from V and 4 from J, leaving 10 bases between them. The CDR3 loop spans 13 amino acids. CDR3 loop: CASSSLPGTEAFF. In DNA form, the CDR3 reads TGTGCCAGCAGTTCGCTACCCGGCACTGAAGCTTTCTTT. The full variable domain, with the rest looked up from reference TRBV28 and TRBJ1-1, is DVKVTQSSRYLVKRTGEKVFLECVQDMDHENMFWYRQDPGLGLRLIYFSYDVKMKEKGDIPEGYSVSREKKERFSLILESASTNQTSMYLCASSSLPGTEAFFGQGTRLTVV.

Remarks on this clone: Other DNA sequences in the same sample also yield this CDR3. The chain couples TRBV19 to TRBJ1-1, with D perhaps TRBD1 (5 bases). Germline CDR1 reads LNHDA; CDR2 reads SQIVND (reference sequence). V was cut by 4 bases and J by 5 bases, with 5 bases left in between. This CDR3 is built from 11 residues. This CDR3 is CASSTGTEAFF. The CDR3 DNA reads TGTGCCAGTAGTACAGGGACTGAAGCTTTCTTT.

This chain connects TRBV10-3 to TRBJ1-1; 7 nucleotides line up with TRBD1. Germline V gene data show CDR1 as ENHRY and CDR2 as SYGVKD. J was trimmed by 1 base and V by 6 bases; bases with no gene match: 5. CDR3 length equals 14 residues. CDR3 sequence reads: CAIRLDRANTEAFF. The CDR3 DNA reads TGTGCCATCAGGCTCGACAGGGCGAACACTGAAGCTTTCTTT.

The genes are TRBV24-1 and TRBJ1-1, with D unresolved. Germline lookup yields CDR1 KGHDR and CDR2 SFDVKD. The V and J ends lost 2 bases and 8 bases respectively, with 14 bases between them. The CDR3 consists of 14 residues. In DNA form, the CDR3 reads TGTGCCACCAGTGATTCAAGACGGACGGGAGAAGCTTTCTTT. This gives the protein CATSDSRRTGEAFF.

This chain joins TRBV25-1 and TRBJ2-5; 8 bases match TRBD1. Germline CDR1 and CDR2: MGHDK and SYGVNS. CDR3 length: 16 amino acids. V shed 3 bases, J shed 2 bases, and the junction held 8 bases outside the gene matches. The CDR3: CASSDARQGPQETQYF. Written as DNA, the CDR3 is TGTGCCAGCAGTGATGCCCGACAGGGGCCACAAGAGACCCAGTACTTC.

The V and J genes are TRBV5-4 and TRBJ2-3; TRBD1 matches 7 bases. Germline trimming cut 2 bases from V and 4 bases from J; bases unmatched to any gene: 10. This CDR3 comprises 16 residues. CDR1 and CDR2 from the germline V gene are SGHNT and YYREEE (reference sequence). The CDR3 here is CASSFPGTERADTQYF. The CDR3, as DNA: TGTGCCAGCAGCTTTCCCGGGACAGAAAGAGCAGATACGCAGTATTTT.

The chain is built from TRBV27 and TRBJ2-7; a weak D match, TRBD1 (6 bases). CDR3 size: 14 residues. From germline, CDR1 is MNHEY and CDR2 SMNVEV (reference sequence). The V end was cut by 4 bases, the J end by 0 bases, with 10 bases between. The CDR3 region has the DNA TGTGCCAGCAGTTCGGACAGAGCCTCCTACGAGCAGTACTTC. Translated, it gives CASSSDRASYEQYF.

This sequence joins TRBV9 and TRBJ2-7; TRBD2 might be the D (6 bases). Looked up from germline, CDR1 is SGDLS and CDR2 is YYNGEE. The CDR3 covers 14 residues. Trimming took 0 bases from V and 3 from J, leaving 10 bases between them. The CDR3 DNA sequence: TGTGCCAGCAGCGTAGAAGATAGCGGCTACGAGCAGTACTTC. It codes for CASSVEDSGYEQYF.

This rearrangement joins TRBV9 to TRBJ2-3; 10 bases agree with TRBD2. The CDR3 is made up of 15 amino acids. V was pared by 5 bases and J by 3 bases, with 6 bases of the junction left unmatched. Per the germline V gene, CDR1 is SGDLS and CDR2 is YYNGEE. In DNA, the CDR3 is TGTGCCAGCAGTGAGCGGGAGGGTGTTACAGATACGCAGTATTTT. It translates to CASSEREGVTDTQYF.

The chain is built from TRBV4-1 and TRBJ2-1, with 7 positions matching TRBD2. The germline V gene has CDR1 MGHRA and CDR2 YSYEKL. V shed 0 bases and J 8 bases; nucleotides not matched to a gene: 10. The CDR3 extends over 16 amino acids. The chain's CDR3 is CASSQESGRELDEQFF. CDR3 nucleotide sequence: TGCGCCAGCAGCCAAGAGTCGGGGCGGGAGCTCGATGAGCAGTTCTTC.

V and J are TRBV11-2 and TRBJ2-1; TRBD1 is a possible D gene (5 bases). CDR1 SGHAT and CDR2 FQNNGV come from the germline V gene. V gave up 5 bases and J gave up 5 bases, with 10 bases separating them. The length of the CDR3 is 13 residues. DNA of the CDR3: TGTGCCAGCAGCCCAGGGCCCAACAATGAGCAGTTCTTC. Its protein is CASSPGPNNEQFF.

The genes are TRBV7-9 and TRBJ2-5, with D possibly matching TRBD2 (6 bases). Germline V gene lookup returns CDR1 SEHNR and CDR2 FQNEAQ (reference sequence). Trimming left V 5 bases short and J 1 base short, with 23 bases between. This CDR3 is built from 18 residues. This CDR3 reads CASSPSPVWREVQETQYF. The CDR3 DNA sequence: TGTGCCAGCAGCCCCAGCCCCGTTTGGCGGGAAGTCCAAGAGACCCAGTACTTC.

The chain links TRBV19 to TRBJ2-7, with TRBD1 as a possible D gene (6 bases). Germline values: CDR1 LNHDA, CDR2 SQIVND (reference sequence). The CDR3 covers 16 residues. Trimming shortened V by 6 bases and J by 0 bases, and 18 bases separated the two germline ends. CDR3 in DNA: TGTGCCAGTAGCCCCAATCCTGACAGGAGCTCCTACGAGCAGTACTTC. Its protein is CASSPNPDRSSYEQYF.

This sequence joins TRBV30 and TRBJ1-4; weak D call: TRBD1 (5 bases). Germline loops: CDR1 GTSNPN, CDR2 SVGIG (reference sequence). Trimming took off 8 bases at V and 4 bases at J, with 17 bases between the two ends. There are 14 residues in the CDR3. The CDR3: CASTRDSNNEKLFF. The CDR3 DNA reads TGTGCCAGCACTCGGGACTCCAATAATGAAAAACTGTTTTTT.

The rearrangement joins TRBV3-1 (or the pseudogene TRBV3-2) to TRBJ1-5; 7 bases line up with TRBD1. Per germline, CDR1 LGHDT and CDR2 YNNKEL (reference sequence). The CDR3 spans 16 residues. V lost 0 bases, J lost 3 bases, and 5 bases stayed unmatched. The CDR3 protein is CASSQELTGNNQPQHF. In DNA form, the CDR3 reads TGTGCCAGCAGCCAAGAATTGACAGGGAACAATCAGCCCCAGCATTTT.

The chain couples TRBV5-5 to TRBJ1-4; maybe TRBD1 (5 bases). This CDR3 comprises 16 residues. The V and J ends lost 4 bases and 2 bases respectively, with 15 bases between them. Per the germline V gene, CDR1 is SGHKS and CDR2 is YYEKEE (reference sequence). Written as DNA, the CDR3 is TGTGCCAGCAGCCAATACAGGTCCTCCACTAATGAAAAACTGTTTTTT. Translation: CASSQYRSSTNEKLFF.

This rearrangement joins TRBV29-1 to TRBJ2-2; 8 bases match TRBD1. Germline V lookup: CDR1 SQVTM, CDR2 ANQGSEA. The CDR3 has 13 amino acids. Trimming took 4 bases from V and 7 from J; bases not matched to a gene: 5. CDR3 loop: CSVGTGYIGELFF. The CDR3 region has the DNA TGCAGCGTTGGGACAGGGTATATCGGGGAGCTGTTTTTT.